The 13 T cell receptor beta chains below come from one sample, sequenced in a study of blood T cell repertoires in COVID-19. Sequencing used immunoSEQ multiplex PCR; TCRdb keeps in-frame clones, though not all of them. The sample carries about 240,000 clones, about 90% recorded once. Source material: PBMCs or T cells enriched from blood (not recorded which). These TCRs come from a middle-aged woman with acute COVID-19.

V gene TRBV3-1 (or the pseudogene TRBV3-2) combines with J gene TRBJ1-2, with D tentatively TRBD1 (5 bases). This CDR3 is 13 amino acids long. Trimming left V 2 bases short and J 4 bases short, with 8 bases between. Per germline, CDR1 LGHDT and CDR2 YNNKEL (reference sequence). The chain's CDR3 is CASSQPQAYGYTF. DNA for the CDR3: TGTGCCAGCAGCCAACCACAGGCCTATGGCTACACCTTC.

The rearrangement joins TRBV10-3 to TRBJ1-1; 7 nucleotides align to TRBD1. The CDR3 is made up of 15 amino acids. V lost 0 bases, J lost 5 bases, and 6 bases stayed unmatched. Germline CDR1 is ENHRY and CDR2 is SYGVKD. The chain's CDR3 is CAISESLQGRTEAFF. The CDR3 bases are TGTGCCATCAGTGAGTCCTTACAGGGGAGGACTGAAGCTTTCTTT.

The DNA of the CDR3 is TGTGCCAGCAGCTTCGGCAGGGGGGCCCCGAACACCGGGGAGCTGTTTTTT. Its translation is CASSFGRGAPNTGELFF. V gene TRBV7-9 combines with J gene TRBJ2-2, with D perhaps TRBD1 (7 bases). Germline lookup yields CDR1 SEHNR and CDR2 FQNEAQ (reference sequence). V was clipped by 3 bases and J by 0 bases, with 14 bases between them. This CDR3 is 17 amino acids long.

This clone turned up a few times. The rearrangement links TRBV21-1 to TRBJ1-2. TRBV21-1 is a pseudogene segment. This CDR3 has 16 residues. In DNA, the CDR3 is TGTGCCAGCACCCCGGGGGAGGTGTGGGCTAACTATGGCTACACCTTC. Translating gives CASTPGEVWANYGYTF.

V usage is TRBV11-2 and J usage is TRBJ2-1, with 13 bases fitting TRBD2. Germline V gives CDR1 SGHAT, CDR2 FQNNGV. Trimming at V came to 4 bases and at J to 4 bases, leaving 4 bases not matched to a gene. The CDR3 loop spans 16 amino acids. The CDR3 nucleotides read TGTGCCAGCAGCTCCGGGACTAGCGGGATGTACAATGAGCAGTTCTTC. This codes for CASSSGTSGMYNEQFF.

The CDR3 is CASSPLGLEAFF. The CDR3 nucleotides read TGTGCCAGCTCACCACTGGGCCTTGAAGCTTTCTTT. The rearrangement uses TRBV18 and TRBJ1-1; D is unclear. The V and J ends lost 1 base and 7 bases respectively, with 7 bases between them. Per germline, CDR1 KGHSH and CDR2 LQKENI. The CDR3 contains 12 residues.

This clone came up once. J is TRBJ2-5 and V is TRBV5-5; 12 nucleotides match TRBD2. J gave up 2 bases and V 4 bases, and 6 bases lay outside the gene matches. From germline, CDR1 is SGHKS and CDR2 YYEKEE (reference sequence). The CDR3 runs to 16 residues. The CDR3 DNA sequence: TGTGCCAGCAGCCCGGGGACTAGCGGGCTGCAAGAGACCCAGTACTTC. Translation gives CASSPGTSGLQETQYF.

This clone came up once. CDR3 nucleotide sequence: TGTGCCAGCAGCCTGGGACTAGTCGGTGAGCAGTTCTTC. Protein sequence: CASSLGLVGEQFF. V usage is TRBV3-1 (or the pseudogene TRBV3-2) and J usage is TRBJ2-1; 8 bases align to TRBD2. The germline V gene encodes CDR1 LGHDT and CDR2 YNNKEL (reference sequence). V lost 4 bases, J lost 9 bases, and 5 bases stayed unmatched. CDR3 size: 13 residues.

This chain connects TRBV9 to TRBJ2-6; D not resolved. V lost 5 bases to trimming and J lost 0 bases, with 3 bases between them. Germline values: CDR1 SGDLS, CDR2 YYNGEE. This CDR3 contains 13 residues. For the CDR3, the DNA is TGTGCCAGCAGTAGCTCTGGGGCCAACGTCCTGACTTTC. The encoded protein is CASSSSGANVLTF. Full variable domain (rest looked up from reference TRBV9 and TRBJ2-6): DSGVTQTPKHLITATGQRVTLRCSPRSGDLSVYWYQQSLDQGLQFLIQYYNGEERAKGNILERFSAQQFPDLHSELNLSSLELGDSALYFCASSSSGANVLTFGAGSRLTVL.

The chain uses TRBV21-1 and TRBJ2-7; the table gives TRBD2 as D, unverified against the DNA. TRBV21-1 is a pseudogene segment. CDR3 length equals 17 residues. CDR3 nucleotides: TGTGCCAGCAGCCCTTGGGAGACTGGATACCACTCCTACGAGCAGTACTTC. It translates to CASSPWETGYHSYEQYF.

The genes are TRBV2 and TRBJ2-3; D is uncertain. Trimming removed 7 bases from V and 2 bases from J, with 10 bases in between. Looked up from germline, CDR1 is SNHLY and CDR2 is FYNNEI. The CDR3 length is 13 residues. CDR3 residues: CASKQLNTDTQYF. CDR3 nucleotides: TGTGCCAGCAAACAGCTTAACACAGATACGCAGTATTTT. Full variable domain (rest looked up from reference TRBV2 and TRBJ2-3): EPEVTQTPSHQVTQMGQEVILRCVPISNHLYFYWYRQILGQKVEFLVSFYNNEISEKSEIFDDQFSVERPDGSNFTLKIRSTKLEDSAMYFCASKQLNTDTQYFGPGTRLTVL.

This clone was seen many times. The chain has TRBV10-3 and TRBJ1-2, with 9 bases aligning to TRBD1. The CDR3 consists of 14 residues. Germline CDR1 and CDR2: ENHRY and SYGVKD. Trimming cost V 0 bases and J 8 bases; bases outside gene matches: 4. The CDR3 protein is CAISESYRGRGYTF. For the CDR3, the DNA is TGTGCCATCAGTGAGTCGTACAGGGGGCGCGGCTACACCTTC.

The genes are TRBV14 and TRBJ2-7; D possibly corresponds to TRBD1 (5 bases). The CDR3 is 16 residues long. V gave up 1 base and J gave up 0 bases, with 13 bases separating them. CDR1 SGHDN and CDR2 FVKESK come from the germline V gene. CDR3 DNA sequence: TGTGCCAGCAGCCAAGGGCGCAGGGATGGCTCCTACGAGCAGTACTTC. Translation gives CASSQGRRDGSYEQYF.